This TCR beta chain was identified during a study of T cell responses to AZD1222 COVID-19 vaccine. Whole-study results and caveats: A mostly white British donor set with more females was recruited, and clonal diversity was possibly underestimated. Elevations in Spike-specific TCR breadth and depth followed administration of two AZD1222 doses.

V lost 0 bases and J lost 9, with 8 bases in between. The germline CDR1 and CDR2 sequences are LGHNA and YNFKEQ. The CDR3 contains 12 residues. For this clone: Its antigen remains unknown.

Produced via immunoSEQ multiplex PCR; TCRdb's table is partial and in-frame only. The table includes under 150,000 clones, over 75% detected once. The chain employs TRBV4-2 and TRBJ1-2; no clear D gene. This TCR was recovered from an adult in good health. The sequencing used peripheral blood, collected on day 0 of MenACWY control vaccination. The chain's CDR3 is CASSQDWDSYTF. CDR3 coding DNA: TGTGCCAGCAGCCAAGATTGGGATAGCTACACCTTC.